These 10 T cell receptor beta chains came from one sample sequenced in a study of T cells in Graves' hyperthyroidism and ophthalmopathy. TCR beta CDR3 region amplification was performed from RNA transcripts. HTBI primers were the set used in a first-round RT-PCR of the TCR CDR3. TCRdb reprocessed the multiplex PCR reads with MiXCR, giving one entry per CDR3 protein. This table holds about 540,000 distinct CDR3 sequences, roughly 46% found once. What was sequenced was peripheral blood or thyroid tissue (not recorded which). The receptors stem from a woman in her late teens or twenties with Graves' hyperthyroidism.

The table lists this clonotype with a few counts. The CDR3 is CASSLRDRASSPLHF. CDR3 DNA: TGCGCCAGCAGCTTGCGGGACAGGGCTAGTTCACCCCTCCACTTT. The J gene is TRBJ1-6, the V gene TRBV5-1; TRBD1 matches 9 bases. Germline trimming cut 1 base from V and 9 bases from J; bases unmatched to any gene: 5. The CDR3 is made up of 15 amino acids. Germline lookup yields CDR1 SGHRS and CDR2 YFSETQ.

In the case of this clonotype: This CDR3 is missing its conserved last phenylalanine or tryptophan, likely due to a read error. The DNA is left out, because the CDR3 cannot be placed on it with certainty; the CDR3 is given as TCRdb lists it. The rearrangement joins TRBV29-1 to TRBJ1-4; TRBD1, as called in the table, went unchecked against the DNA. From germline, CDR1 is SQVTM and CDR2 ANQGSEA. The length of the CDR3 is 11 amino acids, counting both ends. This CDR3 is CSVEDRGKVIY.

The J gene is TRBJ1-5, the V gene TRBV9; possible D gene TRBD1, 6 bases. V gave up 4 bases and J gave up 9 bases, with 17 bases separating them. The CDR3 sequence is 14 residues long. CDR1 and CDR2 from the germline V gene are SGDLS and YYNGEE. CDR3 residues: CASSQETGRRPQHF. CDR3 sequence (DNA): TGTGCCAGCAGCCAAGAAACAGGGCGTCGGCCCCAGCATTTT.

The chain couples TRBV10-3 to TRBJ1-1, with no clear D. V shed 10 bases and J shed 8 bases, with 23 bases lying between them. CDR1 and CDR2 (germline): ENHRY, SYGVKD. The CDR3 covers 14 residues. The CDR3 nucleotides read TGTGCCAGCTCACATTCAAATAGGGTCCCCGAAGCTTTCTTT. Translated, it gives CASSHSNRVPEAFF.

This clonotype has just one count. Here the CDR3 omits its conserved ending phenylalanine or tryptophan, so a read error is the likely source. Because the CDR3's place on the DNA is in doubt, the DNA is left out and the CDR3 is given as listed by TCRdb. The chain combines TRBV24-1 with TRBJ2-6; the table assigns TRBD1, which was not confirmed against the DNA. The CDR3 has 9 amino acids, counting both end residues. Germline V CDR1 and CDR2: KGHDR, SFDVKD. The CDR3 spells CATSDHDRD.

The chain uses TRBV9 and TRBJ1-2, with D possibly matching TRBD1 (5 bases). The V gene's germline CDR1 is SGDLS and CDR2 YYNGEE. Trimming stripped 0 bases from V and 2 bases from J, with 14 bases between. The CDR3 length is 16 residues. CDR3 loop: CASSVAGGAENYGYTF. The CDR3, as DNA: TGTGCCAGCAGCGTAGCGGGTGGGGCGGAAAACTATGGCTACACCTTC.

This chain uses TRBV13 with TRBJ2-5; D ambiguous. From germline, CDR1 is PRHDT and CDR2 FYEKMQ (reference sequence). The CDR3 is made up of 16 amino acids. The V end lost 5 bases, the J end lost 3 bases, and 19 bases lay between the germline ends. In DNA form, the CDR3 reads TGTGCCAGCAGCGTACCTGGACCGAGCACTGAAGAGACCCAGTACTTC. Protein product: CASSVPGPSTEETQYF.

This clonotype has just a few counts. The J gene is TRBJ1-2, the V gene TRBV12-5; D remains ambiguous. Germline lookup yields CDR1 LGHNT and CDR2 FRNRAP. Trimming stripped 6 bases from V and 0 bases from J, with 8 bases between. The CDR3 covers 13 residues. The CDR3 nucleotides are TGTGCTAGTGGAGTACAGACTAACTATGGCTACACCTTC. This encodes CASGVQTNYGYTF.

This clonotype has at least ten counts. DNA for the CDR3: TGTGCCACCAGTGAGGGGTCTGGAAACACCATATATTTT. Translating it yields CATSEGSGNTIYF. V and J are TRBV24-1 and TRBJ1-3; D is unresolved. The CDR3 is 13 residues long. Germline CDR1 reads KGHDR; CDR2 reads SFDVKD. V gave up 4 bases and J gave up 1 base, with 4 bases separating them.

This clonotype was counted a single time. The genes are TRBV7-6 and TRBJ1-1, with unresolved D. Germline CDR1 and CDR2: SGHVS and FNYEAQ. Trimming stripped 8 bases from V and 1 base from J, with 11 bases between. The CDR3 is 13 residues long. In DNA form, the CDR3 reads TGTGCCAGCCTGGCCCCTGGGAACACTGAAGCTTTCTTT. It specifies CASLAPGNTEAFF.